This section outlines one T cell receptor (beta chain) sequence together with its context. Its antigen is not known. Primers: 60 V beta forward and 13 J beta reverse. Repertoires were generated with immunoSEQ multiplex PCR, while TCRdb's copy carries only in-frame clones and drops some. This sample carries around 62,000 clones, 82% of them seen once, and the ten largest clones take around 9.6%. These data are taken from a study of glioma-infiltrating T cells after dendritic cell vaccination. General study results and limits: Longer survival after dendritic cell vaccination followed higher pretreatment TIL content. Survival was not directly related to TCR clonality in these patients.

In germline, CDR1 is SGHAT, CDR2 FQNNGV. The CDR3 spans 14 residues. Trimming cost V 5 bases and J 2 bases, with 11 bases left between them. This TCR was sampled from a human donor with glioblastoma. Sequenced here: blood, sampled before dendritic cell vaccination. The chain couples TRBV11-2 to TRBJ2-3; no firm D call. The CDR3 nucleotides are TGTGCCAGCAGCCCTCTGACAAACACAGATACGCAGTATTTT. Residues: CASSPLTNTDTQYF.